This TCR beta chain emerged from a study of blood T cell repertoires in COVID-19. In the study overall: Donors in the United States, Italy and Spain gave samples during acute or convalescent COVID-19. In each case, the material was cDNA or gDNA derived from T cells, B-cell-depleted T cells, or PBMCs.

Original processing methods: The assay estimated nucleated cells by amplifying reference gene primers. Only in-frame clones appear in the TCRdb table, and some are missing; sequencing was by immunoSEQ multiplex PCR. The DNA was the basis for D and trimming; V, J and clone size are from that table. This table holds just over 95,000 clones, around 80% found once. The CDR3 covers 14 residues. Trimming at V came to 1 base and at J to 9 bases, leaving 5 bases not matched to a gene. Germline V lookup: CDR1 MNHEY, CDR2 SMNVEV (reference sequence). This clone was seen a handful of times. The chain combines TRBV27 with TRBJ2-1; TRBD2 agrees at 8 bases. This clonotype was obtained from an elderly man with acute or convalescent COVID-19. Sequencing input: peripheral blood. CDR3: CASSLYSGMGEQFF. The DNA for the CDR3 is TGTGCCAGCAGTTTATATAGCGGGATGGGTGAGCAGTTCTTC.